These 19 T cell receptor beta chains share one sample of origin, sequenced in a study of control samples from healthy donors and cancer patients. Measured with immunoSEQ multiplex PCR; TCRdb has only the in-frame clones, and not every one. The profile covers about 110,000 clones, with about 89% appearing a single time and about 16% taken by the ten largest. The sequenced sample consisted of blood. These receptors all stem from a woman between 45 and 60 years old in good health.

V usage is TRBV6-1 and J usage is TRBJ1-3; D is perhaps TRBD1 (6 bases). Per germline, CDR1 MNHNS and CDR2 SASEGT. The germline V and J ends were trimmed by 1 base and 4 bases, with 17 bases remaining between them. The CDR3 covers 17 residues. The CDR3 DNA reads as TGTGCCAGCAGTGAAGGGAGGGGGAGAAGGGAAGGAAACACCATATATTTT. It specifies CASSEGRGRREGNTIYF.

The chain carries TRBV25-1 and TRBJ2-7; 7 bases fit TRBD1. The CDR3 is 11 amino acids. Germline V gives CDR1 MGHDK, CDR2 SYGVNS. The chain's CDR3 is CASGTDLEQYF. CDR3 DNA sequence: TGTGCTTCCGGGACAGACTTGGAGCAGTACTTC.

The genes are TRBV28 and TRBJ1-1, with a possible D match to TRBD1 (6 bases). V gave up 8 bases and J gave up 0 bases, with 13 bases separating them. The CDR3 extends over 14 amino acids. CDR1 is MDHEN and CDR2 is SYDVKM in the germline V gene. The CDR3 loop reads CASAQQGMNTEAFF. DNA of the CDR3: TGTGCCAGCGCCCAACAGGGAATGAACACTGAAGCTTTCTTT.

This chain uses TRBV4-3 with TRBJ2-3; a possible D gene is TRBD2 (7 bases). Between the trimmed V and J ends, which lost 0 bases and 4 bases, there was a span of 20 bases. Germline V gene sequence: CDR1 LGHNA, CDR2 YSLEER. The CDR3 contains 18 residues. Written as DNA, the CDR3 is TGCGCCAGCAGCCAAGATTGGGGGGGCACGGCTCTATCAGATACGCAGTATTTT. It is translated as CASSQDWGGTALSDTQYF.

This clone has a single count. The chain joins TRBV6-5 to TRBJ2-3, with D possibly being TRBD1 (6 bases). Trimming took off 6 bases at V and 3 bases at J, with 16 bases between the two ends. The CDR3 runs to 15 residues. Germline-derived CDR1 and CDR2 are MNHEY and SVGAGI. In DNA, the CDR3 is TGTGCCAGCAGCCACGACAGGTTGGGTACAGATACGCAGTATTTT. It is translated as CASSHDRLGTDTQYF.

J is TRBJ1-2 and V is TRBV30, with unresolved D. The CDR3 contains 11 residues. The V gene lost 2 bases and the J gene lost 2 bases, with 3 bases spanning the gap. Germline V gives CDR1 GTSNPN, CDR2 SVGIG (reference sequence). The CDR3 coding sequence is TGTGCCTGGAGTCTAAACTATGGCTACACCTTC. Translation gives CAWSLNYGYTF.

This chain links TRBV7-7 with TRBJ2-5, with TRBD2 as a possible D gene (5 bases). V dropped 3 bases and J dropped 6 bases, with 11 bases sitting between them. The CDR3 is 13 amino acids. CDR1 SSHAT and CDR2 FNYEAQ come from the germline V gene (reference sequence). CDR3 protein: CASSFGVEKTQYF. The CDR3 region has the DNA TGTGCCAGCAGCTTCGGGGTCGAGAAGACCCAGTACTTC.

V is TRBV7-8 and J is TRBJ2-1, with 7 bases lining up with TRBD1. The CDR3 is 13 amino acids. CDR1 and CDR2 from the germline V gene are SGHVS and FQNEAQ. V dropped 4 bases and J dropped 9; count of bases not matched to a gene: 6. CDR3 sequence: CASSSTGSGEQFF. In DNA, the CDR3 is TGTGCCAGCAGCTCGACAGGGTCGGGTGAGCAGTTCTTC.

The chain has TRBV6-2 or TRBV6-3 and TRBJ1-6, with D perhaps matching TRBD1 (6 bases). V was trimmed by 6 bases and J by 0 bases, leaving 30 bases between them. The CDR3 totals 22 residues. The germline gives CDR1 MNHEY, CDR2 SVGEGT. CDR3 sequence (DNA): TGTGCCAGCAGCCAACCGCCCTATTCGGACAGCCTTACGAGCTCCTATAATTCACCCCTCCACTTT. It is translated as CASSQPPYSDSLTSSYNSPLHF.

The V gene is TRBV4-2, the J gene TRBJ2-5, with D possibly TRBD1 on 6 matching bases. This CDR3 contains 17 residues. CDR1 is LGHNA, CDR2 YNFKEQ, per germline. V gave up 4 bases and J gave up 0 bases, with 18 bases separating them. The CDR3 nucleotides are TGTGCCAGCAGCCCAGGGGTGAGGGGCGCGTACCAAGAGACCCAGTACTTC. Its translation is CASSPGVRGAYQETQYF.

V is TRBV29-1 and J is TRBJ2-5; TRBD1 is a possible D gene (6 bases). This CDR3 has 12 residues. In germline, CDR1 is SQVTM, CDR2 ANQGSEA. V dropped 7 bases and J dropped 5 bases, with 14 bases sitting between them. This CDR3 is CSGKEQGETQYF. The CDR3 DNA reads as TGCAGCGGTAAAGAGCAGGGGGAGACCCAGTACTTC.

The chain couples TRBV6-5 to TRBJ1-1, with no clear D. The germline V gene encodes CDR1 MNHEY and CDR2 SVGAGI. Trimming took off 2 bases at V and 9 bases at J, with 16 bases between the two ends. CDR3 length: 14 residues. The CDR3 DNA reads as TGTGCCAGCAGTTACGGATTAGGAGTGGCGAAAGCTTTCTTT. Protein sequence: CASSYGLGVAKAFF.

V is TRBV5-4 and J is TRBJ2-1, with 8 bases identical to TRBD2. Trimming removed 4 bases from V and 3 bases from J; junction bases left unmatched: 9. The CDR3 covers 16 residues. Germline loops: CDR1 SGHNT, CDR2 YYREEE (reference sequence). In nucleotides, the CDR3 is TGTGCCAGCAGCCTGACTAGCGCCACCTTCTACAATGAGCAGTTCTTC. It codes for CASSLTSATFYNEQFF.

V usage is TRBV2 and J usage is TRBJ1-2, with D unclear. Trimming left V 5 bases short and J 7 bases short, with 11 bases between. This CDR3 is built from 12 residues. CDR1 is SNHLY and CDR2 is FYNNEI in the germline V gene. The CDR3 reads CASSPTSPGYTF. DNA of the CDR3: TGTGCCAGCAGTCCGACTTCTCCTGGCTACACCTTC.

The table lists this clone with a count of one. The chain uses TRBV3-1 (or the pseudogene TRBV3-2) and TRBJ2-7, with D perhaps matching TRBD1 (5 bases). V was pared by 11 bases and J by 6 bases, with 14 bases between. The CDR3 is 11 residues long. The V gene's germline CDR1 is LGHDT and CDR2 YNNKEL (reference sequence). Written as DNA, the CDR3 is TGTGCCCCCACCCCAGGGTGCGAGCAGTACGTC. Translation: CAPTPGCEQYV.

CDR3 nucleotide sequence: TGCAGCGTTGGGGACAGGGTTTATACTGAAGCTTTCTTT. Encoded protein: CSVGDRVYTEAFF. The chain has TRBV29-1 and TRBJ1-1; 9 positions match TRBD1. This CDR3 region has 13 residues. CDR1 and CDR2 from the germline V gene are SQVTM and ANQGSEA. V shed 4 bases, J shed 5 bases, and the junction held 5 bases outside the gene matches.

The rearrangement joins TRBV5-4 to TRBJ2-3, with 9 bases that match TRBD2. The CDR3 has 15 residues. CDR1 SGHNT and CDR2 YYREEE come from the germline V gene (reference sequence). Trimming cost V 6 bases and J 3 bases; bases outside gene matches: 8. The DNA for the CDR3 is TGTGCCAGCAACAGGGGTAGCGGGAGTACAGATACGCAGTATTTT. It codes for CASNRGSGSTDTQYF.

The chain joins TRBV7-2 to TRBJ2-3; the D is unclear. CDR1 is SGHTA, CDR2 FQGNSA, per germline. With 5 bases removed from V and 4 bases from J, the gap between germline ends came to 7 bases. This CDR3 region has 12 residues. The CDR3 DNA follows: TGTGCCAGCAGCGTAGTGGCAGATACGCAGTATTTT. Translating it yields CASSVVADTQYF.

This chain connects TRBV6-5 to TRBJ1-1; maybe TRBD1 (6 bases). Germline V gene data show CDR1 as MNHEY and CDR2 as SVGAGI. V gave up 8 bases and J gave up 6 bases, with 16 bases separating them. The CDR3 consists of 13 residues. This chain's CDR3 is CASGRGRGSEAFF. CDR3 DNA: TGTGCCAGCGGCCGTGGCAGGGGTTCTGAAGCTTTCTTT.